Following are 23 T cell receptor beta chains from one sample sequenced in a study of T cells in Graves' hyperthyroidism and ophthalmopathy (dated by TCRdb to about 2019). The library relied on multiplex PCR. Sequencing took place on an Illumina HiSeq 2000. The TCR beta CDR3 regions were amplified from RNA transcripts. The first round of RT-PCR for the TCR CDR3 was performed with the HTBI primer set and the Qiagen OneStep RT-PCR kit. The public reads were reanalyzed by TCRdb: fastp trimming at Q25, MiXCR alignment, in-frame beta chains only. Every CDR3 protein is listed once, alongside the most common genes and DNA of its rows. Across this sample there are fewer than 250,000 distinct CDR3 sequences, with around 17% seen only once. The biggest ten clones account for 25% to 30% of the sample. Material for sequencing was blood. The receptors come from a woman between 18 and 30 years old with Graves' ophthalmopathy.

This clonotype was seen repeatedly, ten times or more. The chain's CDR3 is CASSYSGGTVSNQPQHF. CDR3 sequence (DNA): TGTGCCAGCAGTTACTCCGGCGGAACGGTGTCCAATCAGCCCCAGCATTTT. V usage is TRBV6-2 or TRBV6-3 and J usage is TRBJ1-5; D is uncertain. The CDR3 extends over 17 amino acids. V dropped 0 bases and J dropped 3 bases, with 15 bases sitting between them. Germline CDR1 MNHEY, CDR2 SVGEGT.

This clonotype was seen repeatedly, ten times or more. The V and J genes are TRBV27 and TRBJ1-1; D might be TRBD1 (6 bases). The V end was cut by 9 bases, the J end by 0 bases, with 14 bases between. The CDR3 totals 14 residues. Germline V gene data show CDR1 as MNHEY and CDR2 as SMNVEV (reference sequence). The CDR3 nucleotides are TGTGCCAGTCGGACAAGGGGGATGAACACTGAAGCTTTCTTT. It yields the protein CASRTRGMNTEAFF.

The table lists this clonotype with a few counts. J is TRBJ2-7 and V is TRBV14, with D possibly being TRBD1 (6 bases). The CDR3 consists of 15 residues. CDR1 is SGHDN and CDR2 is FVKESK in the germline V gene. V was pared by 4 bases and J by 4 bases, with 17 bases between. DNA for the CDR3: TGTGCCAGCAGCCCCCACAAGGGACAAGCGTACGAGCAGTACTTC. This sequence encodes CASSPHKGQAYEQYF.

This clonotype was found many times. The chain uses TRBV30 and TRBJ1-2, with TRBD1 as a possible D gene (6 bases). The CDR3 is 14 amino acids. Germline lookup yields CDR1 GTSNPN and CDR2 SVGIG (reference sequence). The V and J ends lost 0 bases and 6 bases respectively, with 14 bases between them. CDR3 DNA: TGTGCCTGGAGTGTTAACAGGGAATTGAATGGCTACACCTTC. The encoded protein is CAWSVNRELNGYTF.

This clonotype was seen repeatedly, ten times or more. The chain uses TRBV4-1 and TRBJ2-7; D is undetermined. Germline loops: CDR1 MGHRA, CDR2 YSYEKL. V lost 0 bases and J lost 1, with 7 bases in between. The CDR3 extends over 14 amino acids. The CDR3 spells CASSQEVASYEQYF. CDR3 nucleotide sequence: TGCGCCAGCAGCCAAGAAGTGGCTTCCTACGAGCAGTACTTC.

J is TRBJ2-1 and V is TRBV2; 8 bases fit TRBD2. V lost 6 bases, J lost 10 bases, and 2 bases stayed unmatched. This CDR3 spans 11 amino acids. CDR1 is SNHLY and CDR2 is FYNNEI in the germline V gene. The CDR3 DNA follows: TGTGCCAGCAGCGGGGGGGACGAGCAGTTCTTC. Its protein product is CASSGGDEQFF.

This clonotype was detected many times. This sequence joins TRBV6-1 and TRBJ1-5; unclear D gene. Germline V CDR1 and CDR2: MNHNS, SASEGT. Trimming cost V 8 bases and J 1 base, with 9 bases left between them. This CDR3 spans 13 amino acids. CDR3 in DNA: TGTGCCAGCTTTCCGGGGAGCAATCAGCCCCAGCATTTT. Translation gives CASFPGSNQPQHF.

In this sample, this clonotype turned up many times. CDR3 coding DNA: TGCAGTGCTACATCGGCCGCTAACTATGGCTACACCTTC. This sequence encodes CSATSAANYGYTF. This chain connects TRBV20-1 to TRBJ1-2; D is undetermined. CDR3 length: 13 amino acids. CDR1 and CDR2 from the germline V gene are DFQATT and SNEGSKA (reference sequence). The V and J ends lost 4 bases and 0 bases respectively, with 9 bases between them.

This clonotype was counted a few times. The chain links TRBV7-9 to TRBJ1-1; TRBD1 might be the D (5 bases). Trimming pared 3 bases from V and 14 bases from J, leaving 16 bases between. This CDR3 has 12 amino acids. Germline assignment: CDR1 SEHNR and CDR2 FQNEAQ (reference sequence). Written as DNA, the CDR3 is TGTGCCAGCAGCTTGGCTGGGGGATTGTCATTCTTT. This gives the protein CASSLAGGLSFF.

This clonotype occurred a few times. The chain has TRBV9 and TRBJ2-2; the D is unclear. Trimming shortened V by 7 bases and J by 3 bases, and 7 bases separated the two germline ends. The CDR3 loop spans 12 amino acids. The germline V gene has CDR1 SGDLS and CDR2 YYNGEE. The CDR3 nucleotides are TGTGCCAGCGGTGGGGACACCGGGGAGCTGTTTTTT. Translation gives CASGGDTGELFF.

The sample holds many counts of this clonotype. V gene TRBV11-2 combines with J gene TRBJ2-6; weak D call: TRBD2 (5 bases). The CDR3 is 17 amino acids. V was clipped by 5 bases and J by 8 bases, with 22 bases between them. The germline V gene has CDR1 SGHAT and CDR2 FQNNGV. The CDR3 DNA reads TGTGCCAGCAGCCCAGGTTGGGTCGGGATTGGTTCCAACGTCCTGACTTTC. Protein sequence: CASSPGWVGIGSNVLTF. The variable domain in full, with the rest retrieved from reference TRBV11-2 and TRBJ2-6, is EAGVAQSPRYKIIEKRQSVAFWCNPISGHATLYWYQQILGQGPKLLIQFQNNGVVDDSQLPKDRFSAERLKGVDSTLKIQPAKLEDSAVYLCASSPGWVGIGSNVLTFGAGSRLTVL.

This clonotype was counted ten times or more. The chain has TRBV10-1 and TRBJ2-3; unclear D gene. Germline values: CDR1 WNHNN, CDR2 SYGVQD (reference sequence). This CDR3 contains 12 residues. Between the trimmed V and J ends, which lost 4 bases and 2 bases, there was a span of 4 bases. The CDR3 here is CASSGDTDTQYF. The CDR3 region has the DNA TGCGCCAGCAGTGGAGACACAGATACGCAGTATTTT.

In its sample, this clonotype was seen many times. CDR3 bases: TGTGCCAGCAGTTTAGAGGGGACAGGGAACACTGAAGCTTTCTTT. Residues: CASSLEGTGNTEAFF. This chain connects TRBV12-3 or TRBV12-4 to TRBJ1-1, with TRBD1 matching 8 bases. V lost 1 base, J lost 1 base, and 2 bases stayed unmatched. This CDR3 comprises 15 residues.

At least ten counts were recorded for this clonotype. The V call is TRBV20-1, the J call TRBJ2-3; D gene uncertain. CDR1 is DFQATT, CDR2 SNEGSKA, per germline (reference sequence). Trimming stripped 4 bases from V and 4 bases from J, with 6 bases between. The CDR3 contains 11 residues. CDR3 sequence reads: CSANPADTQYF. The DNA of the CDR3 is TGCAGTGCTAATCCGGCAGATACGCAGTATTTT.

This clonotype was counted many times. The genes are TRBV9 and TRBJ2-7; D remains ambiguous. V was pared by 0 bases and J by 0 bases, with 13 bases between. The CDR3 is 16 residues long. Germline V lookup: CDR1 SGDLS, CDR2 YYNGEE. The CDR3 DNA follows: TGTGCCAGCAGCGTAGATGCGAACCCTAGCTCCTACGAGCAGTACTTC. Translation gives CASSVDANPSSYEQYF. The entire variable domain, with the rest obtained from reference TRBV9 and TRBJ2-7, is as follows: DSGVTQTPKHLITATGQRVTLRCSPRSGDLSVYWYQQSLDQGLQFLIQYYNGEERAKGNILERFSAQQFPDLHSELNLSSLELGDSALYFCASSVDANPSSYEQYFGPGTRLTVT.

The V call is TRBV4-1, the J call TRBJ1-6, with D unresolved. Trimming pared 2 bases from V and 8 bases from J, leaving 16 bases between. CDR3 length: 16 residues. CDR1 and CDR2 (germline): MGHRA, YSYEKL. Written as DNA, the CDR3 is TGCGCCAGCAGCCAAATCACCGGGCTAAAATATTCACCCCTCCACTTT. It translates to CASSQITGLKYSPLHF.

In this sample, this clonotype turned up many times. This chain uses TRBV30 with TRBJ1-5; 11 nucleotides agree with TRBD1. Germline V lookup: CDR1 GTSNPN, CDR2 SVGIG (reference sequence). The V segment lost 3 bases and the J segment 7 bases; nucleotides outside the gene matches: 8. The CDR3 loop spans 15 amino acids. For the CDR3, the DNA is TGTGCCTGGAGCCGGGGACAGGGGGTAGAGCAGCCCCAGCATTTT. This sequence encodes CAWSRGQGVEQPQHF.

As to this clonotype: A much larger clone lies one base from this, so it may be a read error. The rearrangement joins TRBV3-1 to TRBJ2-7; 9 positions match TRBD2. The length of the CDR3 is 15 residues. CDR1 and CDR2 from the germline V gene are LGHDT and YNNKEL (reference sequence). CDR3 nucleotide sequence: TGTGCCAGCAGCCCAGGCCTAGCGGGACTGGGCGAGCAGTGCTTC. It specifies CASSPGLAGLGEQCF.

The chain employs TRBV20-1 and TRBJ2-7, with TRBD2 matching 12 bases. From germline, CDR1 is DFQATT and CDR2 SNEGSKA (reference sequence). J gave up 2 bases and V 6 bases, and 5 bases lay outside the gene matches. The CDR3 has 14 residues. The CDR3 is CSAESSGRAYEQYF. CDR3 DNA sequence: TGCAGTGCGGAGTCTAGCGGGAGGGCCTACGAGCAGTACTTC.

This clonotype was found many times. This sequence joins TRBV19 and TRBJ2-3, with TRBD2 identical over 8 bases. V lost 6 bases, J lost 3 bases, and 5 bases stayed unmatched. CDR3 length: 14 amino acids. Per germline, CDR1 LNHDA and CDR2 SQIVND (reference sequence). The CDR3 loop is CASRERGRTDTQYF. The CDR3 DNA follows: TGTGCCAGTAGAGAGCGGGGGAGGACAGATACGCAGTATTTT.

V usage is TRBV12-3 or TRBV12-4 and J usage is TRBJ2-5; tentative D call: TRBD1 (6 bases). The germline V and J ends were trimmed by 2 bases and 1 base, with 11 bases remaining between them. The CDR3 loop spans 15 amino acids. CDR3 in DNA: TGTGCCAGCAGTTTACAGGGGAAGGCCCAAGAGACCCAGTACTTC. As protein: CASSLQGKAQETQYF.

This clonotype was observed at least ten times. The rearrangement uses TRBV2 and TRBJ1-2, with 7 bases matching TRBD1. The CDR3 sequence is 15 residues long. V trimming: 6 bases; J trimming: 2 bases; junction bases outside the gene matches: 9. Germline V gives CDR1 SNHLY, CDR2 FYNNEI. CDR3 loop: CASSYQDRVNYGYTF. The CDR3 DNA reads as TGTGCCAGCAGCTATCAAGACAGGGTGAACTATGGCTACACCTTC.

This clonotype was seen at least ten times. The chain links TRBV20-1 to TRBJ1-2, with D maybe TRBD1 (6 bases). Germline V gene lookup returns CDR1 DFQATT and CDR2 SNEGSKA (reference sequence). This CDR3 is 11 amino acids long. Trimming removed 6 bases from V and 7 bases from J, with 12 bases in between. CDR3 sequence: CSARGGGGYTF. DNA of the CDR3: TGCAGTGCCCGAGGGGGTGGTGGCTACACCTTC.